The 9 T cell receptor beta chains below come from one sample, sequenced in a study of monozygotic twins with inflammatory bowel disease. TCRdb reprocessed the 5' RACE reads, with one entry per CDR3 protein and no DNA. This listing includes 330,000 or so distinct CDR3 sequences. Specimen: blood. The receptor set was obtained from a human donor with ulcerative colitis or Crohn's disease, or a healthy co-twin of an affected twin (not recorded which).

The rearrangement uses TRBV27 and TRBJ2-2. The CDR3 is made up of 12 amino acids. Looked up from germline, CDR1 is MNHEY and CDR2 is SMNVEV (reference sequence). CDR3 amino acids: CASSLFPGELFF.

The V and J genes are TRBV10-2 and TRBJ2-1; TCRdb outputs TRBD2, but without DNA this stays unchecked. Looked up from germline, CDR1 is WSHSY and CDR2 is SAAADI. The CDR3 is made up of 15 amino acids. CDR3 sequence reads: CASSALAGSYNEQFF.

The chain links TRBV18 to TRBJ2-1. CDR1 and CDR2 (germline): KGHSH, LQKENI. The CDR3 spans 14 residues. CDR3 protein: CASSLSQAGDEQFF. Drawing the rest from reference TRBV18 and TRBJ2-1, the complete variable domain is NAGVMQNPRHLVRRRGQEARLRCSPMKGHSHVYWYRQLPEEGLKFMVYLQKENIIDESGMPKERFSAEFPKEGPSILRIQQVVRGDSAAYFCASSLSQAGDEQFFGPGTRLTVL.

The V gene is TRBV4-2, the J gene TRBJ1-2; with no DNA, the TCRdb D assignment of TRBD1 cannot be verified. In germline, CDR1 is LGHNA, CDR2 YNFKEQ. This CDR3 is 17 amino acids long. The CDR3 reads CASSQDLFNRDPYVYTF.

The chain uses TRBV2 and TRBJ2-1; lacking DNA, the TRBD1 call made by TCRdb goes unchecked. CDR3 length equals 20 residues. Germline CDR1 SNHLY, CDR2 FYNNEI. CDR3 region: CASSEAPSWTQLGVYNEQFF.

The chain links TRBV5-1 to TRBJ1-2; as DNA is missing, the TRBD1 call by TCRdb cannot be tested. CDR1 SGHRS and CDR2 YFSETQ come from the germline V gene. This CDR3 has 14 residues. CDR3 residues: CASSPGTVPFGYTF.

This CDR3 is CAISGNRRTDQGETQYF. The chain joins TRBV10-3 to TRBJ2-5; no DNA is available, so the TRBD1 call from TCRdb remains unchecked. CDR1 ENHRY and CDR2 SYGVKD come from the germline V gene. The CDR3 has 17 residues.

The chain couples TRBV28 to TRBJ1-1. Germline values: CDR1 MDHEN, CDR2 SYDVKM. This CDR3 region has 11 residues. The CDR3: CASRAGTEAFF.

The V gene is TRBV30, the J gene TRBJ2-1. The CDR3 spans 11 residues. The V gene's germline CDR1 is GTSNPN and CDR2 SVGIG (reference sequence). This chain's CDR3 is CAWRGYNEQFF.